This TCR beta chain was profiled in a study of T-cell memory formation after mild COVID-19 listed by TCRdb under 2021. Regarding the study in general: TCR sequence clusters from the two donors were largely donor specific. Longitudinal TCRalpha and TCRbeta repertoire sequencing tracked T-cell clones expanding and contracting after mild COVID-19 in two donors. The cohort comprised two young, previously healthy adult volunteers, one female and one male.

Results and caveats for the whole study, not just this receptor: Only a couple of mild cases were covered in the study, and larger cohorts including severe cases with pre-infection samples were considered necessary. The detection of some responding clones in pre-infection memory suggests that pre-existing cross-reactive memory T cells joined the SARS-CoV-2 response. The second-wave clones that peaked on day 37 were not confirmed to be SARS-CoV-2 specific. Contracting CD4+ clones were found mainly in CM and EM memory subsets, while CD8+ clones were enriched in EMRA. Clones contracting from day 15 to 85 had balanced CD4/CD8 phenotypes, while a second wave expanding from day 15 to 37 was biased towards CD4+.

Sequenced on an Illumina NovaSeq 6000. cDNA libraries for TCRalpha and TCRbeta were prepared by 5'RACE using constant-segment primers, with sample barcodes and unique molecular identifiers added. RNA was extracted from every sample with Trizol reagent. Amplification of the libraries took two PCR steps, and the second step added a second sample barcode plus Illumina TruSeq adapters. Sequencing of libraries was performed on an Illumina NovaSeq with 2 x 150 bp paired-end reads. Per the authors' processing: Demultiplexing of reads and collapsing into UMI-guided consensus sequences were performed with migec v1.2.7. Using mixcr v2.1.11, the UMI consensuses were aligned to TRA and TRB V and J templates and assembled into clonotypes. Clonotypes were classified as expanded or contracted when called significant by both edgeR and NoisET, with noise models trained on biological replicates. For edgeR calls, the thresholds were a false discovery rate-adjusted p below 0.01 and a log2 fold-change of 1. As an exploratory analysis of dynamics, max-normalized trajectories of the 1000 most abundant clonotypes were examined with PCA combined with hierarchical clustering. Each responding clone was given a CD4 or CD8 phenotype based on the CD4+ and CD8+ repertoires, which had been sequenced separately. TCRdb reprocessed the public reads (quality trimming at Q25 with fastp, clone calling with MiXCR) and kept in-frame beta chains. Every CDR3 protein is listed once, alongside the most common genes and DNA of its rows. These V and J calls originate from TCRdb's pipeline instead of the authors' own analysis. A total of about 130,000 distinct CDR3 sequences appear in this sample, almost 25% of them only once. The leading ten clones occupy roughly 24% of the sample.

PBMCs were isolated by Ficoll-Paque density gradient centrifugation. As concerns this clonotype: Its recognized antigen is unknown. Base quality data are lacking; no much larger clone is found one base away.

Per the germline V gene, SGDLS is the CDR1 and YYNGEE is the CDR2. The CDR3 has 13 amino acids, counting the end cysteine and phenylalanine. This entry keeps only the CDR3 DNA: 39 bases, framed from base 1. V lost 0 bases and J lost 8 bases; the stretch between them is 11 bases long. The sequence came from an adult woman who had mild COVID-19 (a few samples of this study predate the infection). The sample titles of this study are shuffled in the database, so cell type and time point are left out; the donor was told from shared clones. The sequenced sample consisted of PBMCs or a T cell subset sorted from them (not recorded which). This receptor chain uses TRBV9 and TRBJ1-2, with the identity of the D gene unclear. The CDR3 protein is CASSVVGREGYTF. The DNA sequence reads TGTGCCAGCAGCGTAGTCGGTCGGGAGGGCTACACCTTC. The CDR3, completed at both ends by the reference TRBV9 and TRBJ1-2 genes, gives the full variable domain DSGVTQTPKHLITATGQRVTLRCSPRSGDLSVYWYQQSLDQGLQFLIQYYNGEERAKGNILERFSAQQFPDLHSELNLSSLELGDSALYFCASSVVGREGYTFGSGTRLTVV.